These 6 T cell receptor beta chains originate from one sample sequenced in a study of beta chain features in type 1 diabetes. Findings of the study overall: A moderate, significant TCRB CDR3 shortening appeared in type 1 diabetes across four CD4+ subsets.

Their antigens are not known. Expressed TCRB transcripts were sequenced, since all the RNA that had been isolated was reverse transcribed. Here immunoSEQ multiplex PCR was the method, and the copy in TCRdb shows in-frame clones only, minus some. The repertoire has 330,000 or so clones, around 12% of them found once; the top ten carry approximately 0.011%. The sample comprised naive CD4+ T cells from blood. Receptor source: a woman aged 18-29 years with type 1 diabetes.

In this sample, this clone turned up a few times. The chain combines TRBV19 with TRBJ2-5, with TRBD1 as a possible D gene (6 bases). V shed 6 bases and J shed 4 bases, with 15 bases lying between them. The CDR3 spans 14 residues. CDR1 is LNHDA and CDR2 is SQIVND in the germline V gene (reference sequence). The CDR3 region is CASRAQGLGETQYF. DNA for the CDR3: TGTGCCAGTAGAGCCCAGGGGTTGGGAGAGACCCAGTACTTC. The entire variable domain, with the rest obtained from reference TRBV19 and TRBJ2-5, is as follows: DGGITQSPKYLFRKEGQNVTLSCEQNLNHDAMYWYRQDPGQGLRLIYYSQIVNDFQKGDIAEGYSVSREKKESFPLTVTSAQKNPTAFYLCASRAQGLGETQYFGPGTRLLVL.

This clone turned up a few times. The chain has TRBV9 and TRBJ2-1; TRBD2 matches 12 bases. Germline CDR1 and CDR2: SGDLS and YYNGEE. This CDR3 contains 18 residues. Trimming at V came to 0 bases and at J to 2 bases, leaving 6 bases not matched to a gene. CDR3 DNA: TGTGCCAGCAGCGTAGGTCGGACTAGCGGGACCGCCTACAATGAGCAGTTCTTC. Translating it yields CASSVGRTSGTAYNEQFF.

The rearrangement uses TRBV5-1 and TRBJ2-7; D may be TRBD1 (7 bases). Trimming cost V 4 bases and J 5 bases, with 16 bases left between them. The CDR3 is made up of 14 amino acids. CDR1 and CDR2 (germline): SGHRS, YFSETQ. The CDR3 sequence: CASSPGQEGHEQYF. The CDR3 DNA reads as TGCGCCAGCAGCCCCGGACAGGAGGGCCACGAGCAGTACTTC.

CDR3 nucleotide sequence: TGTGCCAGCAGCTTGGACAGGTCCACAGATACGCAGTATTTT. It encodes CASSLDRSTDTQYF. The rearrangement links TRBV5-5 to TRBJ2-3, with D perhaps matching TRBD1 (5 bases). The length of the CDR3 is 14 residues. The ends were cut back, 0 bases at V and 2 bases at J, with 7 bases in the middle. Per germline, CDR1 SGHKS and CDR2 YYEKEE (reference sequence).

The chain is built from TRBV29-1 and TRBJ1-5; D is perhaps TRBD1 (6 bases). The CDR3 runs 13 residues. CDR1 is SQVTM and CDR2 is ANQGSEA in the germline V gene. The V gene lost 7 bases and the J gene lost 5 bases, with 15 bases spanning the gap. CDR3: CSGLTGLDQPQHF. The DNA of the CDR3 is TGCAGCGGCCTAACAGGGTTGGATCAGCCCCAGCATTTT.

The J gene is TRBJ2-7, the V gene TRBV9; possibly TRBD2 for D (6 bases). V was cut by 4 bases and J by 1 base, with 18 bases left in between. CDR1 and CDR2 (germline): SGDLS, YYNGEE. CDR3 length equals 16 residues. In nucleotides, the CDR3 is TGTGCCAGCAGCTCCGAGATCGGAGGGGCTTCCTACGAGCAGTACTTC. It yields the protein CASSSEIGGASYEQYF.